This T cell receptor (beta chain) emerged from a study of cytomegalovirus exposure and HLA in healthy donors. Turning to the study itself: For the approximately 360 genotyped donors, more than 65% fell within the Caucasian-associated ancestry cluster. General study results and limits: As was reported, the HLA-A and HLA-B alleles of most subjects were accurately predicted from TCR beta sequences.

PCR amplification relied on 60 Vbeta primers (plus 13 Jbeta primers). Produced via immunoSEQ multiplex PCR; TCRdb's table is partial and in-frame only. The data show 150,000 to 200,000 clones, 80% seen once. Between the trimmed V and J ends, which lost 0 bases and 3 bases, there was a span of 8 bases. This CDR3 has 14 amino acids. Germline V gives CDR1 SGHRS, CDR2 YFSETQ. These donors, healthy bone marrow donors, were studied. A remark on this clone: Its antigen is still unknown.

Sequenced: PBMCs. The receptor's source is a man aged 30 to 45 in good health and CMV-seronegative. This sequence joins TRBV5-1 and TRBJ2-3; maybe TRBD2 (5 bases). The CDR3 protein is CASSLVWETDTQYF. In DNA, the CDR3 is TGCGCCAGCAGCTTGGTCTGGGAGACAGATACGCAGTATTTT.